This T cell receptor beta chain emerged from a study of cytomegalovirus exposure and HLA in healthy donors. Trimming stripped 5 bases from V and 5 bases from J, with 16 bases between. The CDR3 contains 15 residues. Germline V lookup: CDR1 ENHRY, CDR2 SYGVKD. As to this clone: Its specificity is unknown.

The study, taken as a whole, reports: Segments of the TCR beta V type were, in most cases, productive about 87% or about 30% of the time in an earlier analysis. CMV serostatus was the sole immune exposure information available. The authors enumerated 150 to 200 TCR beta chains as linked to cytomegalovirus.

Vbeta (60) and Jbeta (13) primers were used in the PCR. Here immunoSEQ multiplex PCR was the method, and the copy in TCRdb shows in-frame clones only, minus some. The sample yields tens of thousands of clones, roughly 84% seen once. This clonotype was obtained from a woman under 30 in good health and CMV-seronegative. The chain recombines TRBV10-3 with TRBJ2-1; D possibly corresponds to TRBD2 (5 bases). Sequencing was performed on PBMCs. CDR3: CAISSGEAADNEQFF. CDR3 nucleotides: TGTGCCATCAGTAGCGGTGAAGCTGCGGACAATGAGCAGTTCTTC.